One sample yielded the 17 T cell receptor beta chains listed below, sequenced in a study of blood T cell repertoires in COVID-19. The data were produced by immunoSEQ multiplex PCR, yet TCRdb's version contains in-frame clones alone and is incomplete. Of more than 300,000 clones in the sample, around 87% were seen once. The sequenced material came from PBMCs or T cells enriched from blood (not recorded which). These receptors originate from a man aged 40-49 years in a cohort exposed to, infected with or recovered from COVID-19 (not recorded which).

CDR3 bases: TGTGCCAGTGCGGACAGGAATGAGCAGTTCTTC. Amino acid sequence: CASADRNEQFF. The V and J genes are TRBV19 and TRBJ2-1; 7 nucleotides line up with TRBD1. Germline assignment: CDR1 LNHDA and CDR2 SQIVND (reference sequence). The CDR3 covers 11 residues. V lost 8 bases, J lost 7 bases, and 2 bases stayed unmatched.

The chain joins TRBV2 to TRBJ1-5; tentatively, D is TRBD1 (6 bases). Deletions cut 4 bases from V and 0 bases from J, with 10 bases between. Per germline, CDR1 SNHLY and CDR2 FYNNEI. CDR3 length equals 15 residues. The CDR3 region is CASSAGHPSNQPQHF. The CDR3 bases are TGTGCCAGCAGTGCGGGACACCCTAGCAATCAGCCCCAGCATTTT.

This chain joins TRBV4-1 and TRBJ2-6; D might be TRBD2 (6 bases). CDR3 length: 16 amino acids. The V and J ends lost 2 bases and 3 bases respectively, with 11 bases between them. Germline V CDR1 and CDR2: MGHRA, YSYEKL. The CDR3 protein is CASSQREANGANVLTF. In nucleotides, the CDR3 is TGCGCCAGCAGCCAAAGGGAGGCGAATGGGGCCAACGTCCTGACTTTC.

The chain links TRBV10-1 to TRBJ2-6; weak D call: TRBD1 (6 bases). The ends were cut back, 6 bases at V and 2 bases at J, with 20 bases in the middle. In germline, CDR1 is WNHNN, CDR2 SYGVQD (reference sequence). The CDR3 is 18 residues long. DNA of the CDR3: TGCGCCAGCAGCCCGGGACACCCTTTTGCGCCTGGGGCCAACGTCCTGACTTTC. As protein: CASSPGHPFAPGANVLTF.

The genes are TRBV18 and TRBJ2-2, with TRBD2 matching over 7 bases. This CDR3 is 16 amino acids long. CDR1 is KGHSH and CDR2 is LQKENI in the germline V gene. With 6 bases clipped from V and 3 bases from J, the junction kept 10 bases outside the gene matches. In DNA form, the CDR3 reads TGTGCCAGCTCCCCGATCGGGAGGAGGGACACCGGGGAGCTGTTTTTT. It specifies CASSPIGRRDTGELFF. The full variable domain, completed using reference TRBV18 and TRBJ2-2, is NAGVMQNPRHLVRRRGQEARLRCSPMKGHSHVYWYRQLPEEGLKFMVYLQKENIIDESGMPKERFSAEFPKEGPSILRIQQVVRGDSAAYFCASSPIGRRDTGELFFGEGSRLTVL.

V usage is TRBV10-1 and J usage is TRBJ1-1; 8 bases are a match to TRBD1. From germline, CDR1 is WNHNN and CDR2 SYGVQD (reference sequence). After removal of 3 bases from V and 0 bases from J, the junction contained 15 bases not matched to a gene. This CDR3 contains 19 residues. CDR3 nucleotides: TGCGCCAGCAGTGAAGGGACAGGCTACCTGAACCCTATGAACACTGAAGCTTTCTTT. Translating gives CASSEGTGYLNPMNTEAFF.

The CDR3 spells CASSVVAGPGNTIYF. The CDR3 DNA is TGTGCCAGCAGTGTTGTAGCCGGCCCTGGAAACACCATATATTTT. The rearrangement links TRBV2 to TRBJ1-3; D unresolved. Trimming removed 4 bases at V and 2 bases at J, with 12 bases between. CDR1 and CDR2 from the germline V gene are SNHLY and FYNNEI. The CDR3 contains 15 residues.

CDR3 in DNA: TGCGCCAGCAGCTTGGGAGGCGGGATGACCTACAATGAGCAGTTCTTC. Translation: CASSLGGGMTYNEQFF. The V call is TRBV5-1, the J call TRBJ2-1; weak D call: TRBD2 (6 bases). Trimming cost V 0 bases and J 2 bases, with 12 bases left between them. In germline, CDR1 is SGHRS, CDR2 YFSETQ. The CDR3 contains 16 residues. Variable domain in full (rest from reference TRBV5-1 and TRBJ2-1): KAGVTQTPRYLIKTRGQQVTLSCSPISGHRSVSWYQQTPGQGLQFLFEYFSETQRNKGNFPGRFSGRQFSNSRSEMNVSTLELGDSALYLCASSLGGGMTYNEQFFGPGTRLTVL.

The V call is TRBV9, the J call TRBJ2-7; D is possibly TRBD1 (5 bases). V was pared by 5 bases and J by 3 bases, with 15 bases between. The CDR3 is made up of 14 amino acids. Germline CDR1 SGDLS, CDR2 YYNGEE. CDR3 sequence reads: CASSEQVYNYEQYF. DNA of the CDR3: TGTGCCAGCAGTGAACAGGTATACAACTACGAGCAGTACTTC.

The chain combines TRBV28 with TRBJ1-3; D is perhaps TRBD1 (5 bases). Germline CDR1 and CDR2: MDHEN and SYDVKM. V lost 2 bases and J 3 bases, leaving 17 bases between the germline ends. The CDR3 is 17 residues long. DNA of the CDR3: TGTGCCAGCAGTTTAGGGGGAGGAGAGAGGGTTGGAAACACCATATATTTT. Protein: CASSLGGGERVGNTIYF.

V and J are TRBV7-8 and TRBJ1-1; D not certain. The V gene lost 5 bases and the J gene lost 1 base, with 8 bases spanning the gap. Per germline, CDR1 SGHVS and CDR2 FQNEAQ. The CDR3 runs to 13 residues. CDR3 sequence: CASSATSNTEAFF. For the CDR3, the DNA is TGTGCCAGCAGCGCGACATCGAACACTGAAGCTTTCTTT.

The CDR3 nucleotides are TGCAGTGCTAGTCTCGGGACTAGCGGGAGAAACGAGCAGTACTTC. Its protein is CSASLGTSGRNEQYF. This chain joins TRBV20-1 and TRBJ2-7; TRBD2 aligns across 14 bases. CDR3 size: 15 residues. Germline V gene sequence: CDR1 DFQATT, CDR2 SNEGSKA (reference sequence). Trimming at V came to 3 bases and at J to 5 bases, leaving 6 bases not matched to a gene.

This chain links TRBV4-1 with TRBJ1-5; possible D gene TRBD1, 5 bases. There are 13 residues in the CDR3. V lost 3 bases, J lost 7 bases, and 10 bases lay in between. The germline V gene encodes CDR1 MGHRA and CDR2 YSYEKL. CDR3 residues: CASSQQGLQPQHF. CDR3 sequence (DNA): TGCGCCAGCAGCCAGCAGGGTTTACAGCCCCAGCATTTT.

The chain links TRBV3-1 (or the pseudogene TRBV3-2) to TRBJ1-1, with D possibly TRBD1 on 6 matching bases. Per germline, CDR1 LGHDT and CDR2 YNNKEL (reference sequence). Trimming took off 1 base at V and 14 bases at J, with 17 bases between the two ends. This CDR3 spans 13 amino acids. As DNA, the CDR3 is TGTGCCAGCAGCCAAGTAAACAGCGGCCAGGGGTTCTTT. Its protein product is CASSQVNSGQGFF.

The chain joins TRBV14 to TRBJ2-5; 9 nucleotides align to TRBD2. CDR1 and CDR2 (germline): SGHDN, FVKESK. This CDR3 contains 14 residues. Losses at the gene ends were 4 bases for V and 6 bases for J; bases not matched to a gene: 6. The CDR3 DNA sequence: TGTGCCAGCAGCCGTAGCGGGAGTGAGAAGACCCAGTACTTC. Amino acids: CASSRSGSEKTQYF.

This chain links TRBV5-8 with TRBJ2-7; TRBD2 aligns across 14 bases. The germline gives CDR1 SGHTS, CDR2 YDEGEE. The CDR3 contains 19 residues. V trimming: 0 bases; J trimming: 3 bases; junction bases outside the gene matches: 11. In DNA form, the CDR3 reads TGTGCCAGCAGCTTGGGATACGGGACTAGCGGGAGACTACACTACGAGCAGTACTTC. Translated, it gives CASSLGYGTSGRLHYEQYF. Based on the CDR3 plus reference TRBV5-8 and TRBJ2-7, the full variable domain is EAGVTQSPTHLIKTRGQQATLRCSPISGHTSVYWYQQALGLGLQFLLWYDEGEERNRGNFPPRFSGRQFPNYSSELNVNALELEDSALYLCASSLGYGTSGRLHYEQYFGPGTRLTVT.

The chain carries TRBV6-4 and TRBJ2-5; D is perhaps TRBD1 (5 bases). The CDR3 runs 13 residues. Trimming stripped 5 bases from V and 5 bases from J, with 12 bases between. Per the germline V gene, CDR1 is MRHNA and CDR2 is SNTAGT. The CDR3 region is CASSPRAEETQYF. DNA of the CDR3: TGTGCCAGCAGTCCCAGGGCAGAGGAGACCCAGTACTTC.